The T cell receptor (beta chain) described here comes from a study of vaccination effects on CD4 cells after COVID-19 (dated by TCRdb to between 2021 and 2022). As for the study more broadly: Post-vaccine samples across the study were collected a median of 72 days after the second dose, with a range of 14 to 241. The study compared SARS-CoV-2 spike-specific CD4+ TCR repertoires before and after mRNA vaccination in COVID-19 convalescent patients and infection-naive vaccine recipients. A total of 10 COVID-19 convalescent patients and a handful of SARS-CoV-2-naive healthy vaccine recipients were included in the full study. Cultures from other donors in the study were sequenced using the Oncomine TCR Beta short-read assay on an Illumina iSeq 100. The research as a whole found: Among healthy vaccine recipients, nearly all vaccine-induced clones were SARS-CoV-2 mono-reactive, and only 1 of 255 was cross-reactive with common cold coronaviruses. The study was limited by a small number of convalescent patients and lacked early post-infection timepoints. At late post-vaccination timepoints, both infection-induced and vaccine-induced clones showed marked clonal contraction, consistent with waning T cell responses.

For this clone: The specificity of this receptor is unknown. One base away there is no much larger clone; base qualities are not given.

Libraries were constructed by the immunoSEQ multiplex PCR assay. DNA from the cultured and isolated CD4+ T cells underwent TCR beta CDR3 sequencing. For the original study's pipeline: The analysis removed non-productive TCR sequences, trimmed reads to the CDR3 region, and retained only CDR3s that were 7 or more amino acids long. The MANAFEST web app was used to identify antigen-specific clonotypes by comparing expansion in peptide wells with expansion in reference cultures. Positive clones required FDR<0.05 expansion versus reference and all other wells, odds ratio above 5, and frequency above 0.1% in two replicate wells. Clonotypes significantly expanded in SARS-CoV-2 spike wells and in at least one common cold coronavirus spike condition were defined as cross-reactive. CDR3 similarity was assessed by Levenshtein distance with the stringdist R package, and unrooted trees were built with ape in R 3.6.1. Not all clones reach the TCRdb copy of this immuneACCESS table, which keeps in-frame sequences only. Checked studies attribute under half of the gap to unresolved V genes and leave the rest unexplained. D and trimming come from the DNA, and the V and J calls and clone size come from that table. The sample table shows some 22,000 clones, and 73% are seen once. The ten largest make up about 7.8% of the sample.

CDR1 and CDR2 (GTSNPN, SVGIG) derive from the germline V gene (reference sequence). The CDR3 goes from the cysteine to the phenylalanine over 11 residues. This entry keeps only the CDR3 DNA: 33 bases, framed from base 1. V is shortened by 4 bases, J by 4 bases, and the region joining them spans 6 bases. In the ViraFEST assay, PBMC were stimulated with viral peptide pools, and antigen-specific CD4+ T cell clonotypes were then identified by expansion using TCR sequencing. After about 9 days of culture, CD4+ T cells were isolated with the EasySep CD4+ T cell isolation kit. Participants received two doses of either the BNT162b2 or the mRNA-1273 mRNA SARS-CoV-2 vaccine. Healthy vaccine recipients had no prior SARS-CoV-2 infection, confirmed by negative nucleocapsid antibodies before and after vaccination. Over 1.5 million PBMC per well were cultured with around 10 ug/ml peptides in IMDM containing about 5% human AB serum, about 9.6 IU/ml IL-2 and gentamicin. Half of the culture medium was replaced with fresh IL-2-containing medium on days 3 and 7. Unless noted otherwise, every peptide stimulation condition was cultured in triplicate wells. PBMC were separated from whole blood using Ficoll-Paque Plus gradient centrifugation and were then either cryopreserved at -140C or used fresh. The spike proteins of SARS-CoV-2 and of the common cold coronaviruses HCoV-NL63, HCoV-OC43 and HCoV-229E were spanned by overlapping peptide pools. The QIAamp micro DNA kit was used to extract genomic DNA from the cultured CD4+ T cells.

The TCR sequence derives from a human donor who received a COVID-19 vaccine. The chain joins TRBV30 to TRBJ2-3, and perhaps TRBD2 as D gene, on 5 matching bases. This specimen was CD4+ T cells from PBMCs cultured with SARS-CoV-2 spike peptides, taken after COVID-19 vaccination. The cell subset or site label, as the study defines it: SARS-CoV-2 spike overlapping peptide pool stimulation. At the DNA level, the sequence is TGTGCCTGGACCGGGGCAGATACGCAGTATTTT. Translated, it reads CAWTGADTQYF.